Included here is one T cell receptor (beta chain) sequence, with context. The V gene end was trimmed by 4 bases and the J gene end by 0 bases; junction bases not matched to a gene: 3. In germline, CDR1 is KGHSH, CDR2 LQKENI. The CDR3 runs to 15 residues. These data come from a study of tumor-infiltrating lymphocytes in oesophageal squamous cell carcinoma. Using its own MiXCR run on the PCR reads, TCRdb lists one record per CDR3 protein. The sample holds roughly 17,000 distinct CDR3 sequences, about 50% seen once. The clonotype comes from a female donor with esophageal squamous cell carcinoma. The rearrangement links TRBV18 to TRBJ1-2, with 9 bases identical to TRBD1. Sequencing was performed on normal esophageal tissue next to the tumor. CDR3 bases: TGTGCCAGCTCACGAGGACAGGGGTCTAACTATGGCTACACCTTC. Translation gives CASSRGQGSNYGYTF.